The rows below give T cell receptor beta chains drawn from one sample of a study of T cells after yellow fever vaccination. TCRdb re-analysed the 5' RACE reads in MiXCR, keeping a single row per CDR3 protein. The table records about 350,000 distinct CDR3 sequences, under 14% of them present only once. The input for sequencing was PBMCs, taken on the day of the first yellow fever vaccination. These receptor sequences come from a man between 18 and 35 years old who received the YFV17D yellow fever vaccine. The CDR3 runs from the conserved cysteine through the conserved F or W. The D gene is left open where the match is weak. Clone size is shown for a subset of rows, as once, few, many or a class of expanded clone.

V gene,J gene,D gene,clone size,CDR3 DNA,CDR3 protein
TRBV24-1,TRBJ2-1,NA,NA,TGTGCCACCAGTGATTGGCGGGGTCAAAGCTCCTACAATGAGCAGTTCTTC,CATSDWRGQSSYNEQFF
TRBV12-3/TRBV12-4,TRBJ2-7,NA,NA,TGTGCCAGCAGTTGGGGCAGGACCTCCTACGAGCAGTACTTC,CASSWGRTSYEQYF
TRBV4-3,TRBJ2-1,TRBD2,NA,TGCGCCAGCAGCCAAGATCGGGGGGATTGGGATGAGCAGTTCTTC,CASSQDRGDWDEQFF
TRBV28,TRBJ1-5,TRBD1,many,TGTGCCAGCAGTTTCCGGACAGGGGGGAATCAGCCCCAGCATTTT,CASSFRTGGNQPQHF
TRBV4-1,TRBJ2-1,TRBD2,NA,TGCGCCAGCAGCCAAGGGACCCCTAGCGGATACAATGAGCAGTTCTTC,CASSQGTPSGYNEQFF
TRBV24-1,TRBJ2-2,NA,NA,TGTGCCACCAGTGATAAAGGACTCAAAGATGGGACCGGGGAGCTGTTTTTT,CATSDKGLKDGTGELFF
TRBV2,TRBJ1-5,NA,few,TGTGCCAGCAGTGAAGATGGCGGTTCAAGCCAGCCCCAGCATTTT,CASSEDGGSSQPQHF
TRBV4-3,TRBJ2-3,NA,NA,TGCGCCAGCAGCCAAGGGACAGATAACACAGATACGCAGTATTTT,CASSQGTDNTDTQYF
TRBV3-1,TRBJ2-2,NA,few,TGTGCCAGCAATGTGGGGAACACCGGGGAGCTGTTTTTT,CASNVGNTGELFF
TRBV5-6,TRBJ2-2,TRBD2,many,TGTGCCAGCAGCTTGGTGACTAGCGGGGGCCGGGGTACCGGGGAGCTGTTTTTT,CASSLVTSGGRGTGELFF
TRBV7-9,TRBJ2-3,NA,few,TGTGCCAGCAGCCACCGGGACACCAGCACAGATACGCAGTATTTT,CASSHRDTSTDTQYF
TRBV29-1,TRBJ2-5,NA,many,TGCAGCGTTGAAGCGGAGACCCCCGCGGGGTTCCAAGAGACCCAGTACTTC,CSVEAETPAGFQETQYF
TRBV7-2,TRBJ1-5,NA,NA,TGTGCCAGCAGCTTTCTCGGGTGGGGAAGCAATCAGCCCCAGCATTTT,CASSFLGWGSNQPQHF
TRBV11-1,TRBJ2-2,TRBD2,NA,TGTGCCAGCAGCGGAGGACCCCCGGCTAGCGGGGGGGCCGTTCACACCGGGGAGCTGTTTTTT,CASSGGPPASGGAVHTGELFF
TRBV11-2,TRBJ2-5,NA,few,TGTGCCAGCAGCTTAGGGGGGACATCACTAATTACCCAAGAGACCCAGTACTTC,CASSLGGTSLITQETQYF
TRBV3-1,TRBJ1-1,NA,NA,TGTGCCAGCAGCCAGGAGGGGACGAACACTGAAGCTTTCTTT,CASSQEGTNTEAFF
TRBV29-1,TRBJ1-3,TRBD1,NA,TGCAGCGTGGGACAGGGGTTCTCGGGAAACACCATATATTTT,CSVGQGFSGNTIYF
TRBV12-3/TRBV12-4,TRBJ2-5,NA,NA,TGTGCCAGCAGTTTTGGTCTGGGGGATGAGACCCAGTACTTC,CASSFGLGDETQYF
TRBV19,TRBJ1-4,NA,few,TGTGCCAGTAATTTCGGGACGGCTAATGAAAAACTGTTTTTT,CASNFGTANEKLFF
TRBV20-1,TRBJ1-2,NA,many,TGCAGTGCCAGGAGTGGTGACCTCTACTTATCCACCTTC,CSARSGDLYLSTF
TRBV20-1,TRBJ2-4,TRBD1,NA,TGCAGTGCTACAGCCGGGACAGGGGGCAGGGACATTCAGTACTTC,CSATAGTGGRDIQYF
TRBV20-1,TRBJ1-2,TRBD1,NA,TGCAGTGCTTCTCGGGACAGGACTGGCTACACCTTC,CSASRDRTGYTF
TRBV4-3,TRBJ1-4,NA,NA,TGCGCCAGCAGCCAAGATCTTGACCTTCTGAACGAAAAACTGTTTTTT,CASSQDLDLLNEKLFF
TRBV7-9,TRBJ2-7,TRBD2,NA,TGTGCCAGCAGGTCCGTAGCGGGGGGGCCCTACGAGCAGTACTTC,CASRSVAGGPYEQYF
TRBV7-9,TRBJ2-1,NA,few,TGTGCCAGCAGCTTGGGCAGGTCGGATGAGCAGTTCTTC,CASSLGRSDEQFF
TRBV7-2,TRBJ2-5,TRBD2,many,TGTGCCAGCAGCTTATTAGCGGGGGGGGCCGGTGAGACCCAGTACTTC,CASSLLAGGAGETQYF
TRBV24-1,TRBJ2-3,NA,many,TGTGCCACCAGTGATCGGCAGGGATCAGATACGCAGTATTTT,CATSDRQGSDTQYF
TRBV5-1,TRBJ2-3,NA,NA,TGCGCCAGCAGCTCGTTGTCGACAGCAACCACAGATACGCAGTATTTT,CASSSLSTATTDTQYF